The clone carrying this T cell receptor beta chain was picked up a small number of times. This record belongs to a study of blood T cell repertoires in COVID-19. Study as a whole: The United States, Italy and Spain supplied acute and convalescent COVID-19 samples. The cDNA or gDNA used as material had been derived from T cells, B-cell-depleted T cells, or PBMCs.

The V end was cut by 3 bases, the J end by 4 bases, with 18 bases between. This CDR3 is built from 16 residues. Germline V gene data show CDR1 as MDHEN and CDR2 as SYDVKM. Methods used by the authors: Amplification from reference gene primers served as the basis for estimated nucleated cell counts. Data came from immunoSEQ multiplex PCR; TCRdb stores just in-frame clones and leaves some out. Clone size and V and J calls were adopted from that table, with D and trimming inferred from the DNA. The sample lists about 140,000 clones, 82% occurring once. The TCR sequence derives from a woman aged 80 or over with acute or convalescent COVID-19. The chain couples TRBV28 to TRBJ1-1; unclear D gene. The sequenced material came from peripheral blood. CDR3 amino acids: CASSFDAPLLATEAFF. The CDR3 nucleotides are TGTGCCAGCAGTTTTGATGCCCCGTTGTTGGCCACTGAAGCTTTCTTT.